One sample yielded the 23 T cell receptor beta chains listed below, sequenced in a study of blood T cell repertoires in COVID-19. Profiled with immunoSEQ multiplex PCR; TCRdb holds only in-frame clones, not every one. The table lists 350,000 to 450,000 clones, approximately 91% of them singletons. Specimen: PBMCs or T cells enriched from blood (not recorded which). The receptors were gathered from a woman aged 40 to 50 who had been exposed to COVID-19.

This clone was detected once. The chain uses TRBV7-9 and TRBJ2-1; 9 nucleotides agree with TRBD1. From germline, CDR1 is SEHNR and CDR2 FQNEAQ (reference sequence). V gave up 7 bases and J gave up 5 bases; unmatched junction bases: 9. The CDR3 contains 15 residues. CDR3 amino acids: CASTMDRGRHNEQFF. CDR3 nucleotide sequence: TGTGCCAGCACCATGGACAGGGGACGGCACAATGAGCAGTTCTTC.

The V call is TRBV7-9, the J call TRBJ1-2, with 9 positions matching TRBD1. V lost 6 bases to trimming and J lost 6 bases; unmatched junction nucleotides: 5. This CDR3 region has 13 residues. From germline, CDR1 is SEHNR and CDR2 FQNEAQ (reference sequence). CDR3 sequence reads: CASRSTGGDGYTF. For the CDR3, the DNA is TGTGCCAGCAGGTCGACAGGGGGAGATGGCTACACCTTC.

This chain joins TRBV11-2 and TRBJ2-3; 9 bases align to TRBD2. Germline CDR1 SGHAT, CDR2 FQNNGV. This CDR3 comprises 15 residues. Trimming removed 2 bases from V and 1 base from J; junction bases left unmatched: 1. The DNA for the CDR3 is TGTGCCAGCAGCTTAATAGCGGGGGGCACAGATACGCAGTATTTT. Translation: CASSLIAGGTDTQYF.

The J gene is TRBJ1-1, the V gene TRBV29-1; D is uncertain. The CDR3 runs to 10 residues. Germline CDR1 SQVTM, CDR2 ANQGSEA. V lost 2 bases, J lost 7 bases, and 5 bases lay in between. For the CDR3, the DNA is TGCAGCGTTGAAATCGTTGAAGCTTTCTTT. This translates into CSVEIVEAFF. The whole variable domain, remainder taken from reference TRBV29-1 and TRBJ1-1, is SAVISQKPSRDICQRGTSLTIQCQVDSQVTMMFWYRQQPGQSLTLIATANQGSEATYESGFVIDKFPISRPNLTFSTLTVSNMSPEDSSIYLCSVEIVEAFFGQGTRLTVV.

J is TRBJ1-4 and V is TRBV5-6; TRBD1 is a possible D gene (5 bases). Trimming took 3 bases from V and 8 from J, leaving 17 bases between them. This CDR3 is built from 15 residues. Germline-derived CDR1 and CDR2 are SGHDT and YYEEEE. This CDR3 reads CASSSNRQGGEKLFF. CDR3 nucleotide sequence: TGTGCCAGCAGCTCCAACCGGCAGGGTGGGGAAAAACTGTTTTTT.

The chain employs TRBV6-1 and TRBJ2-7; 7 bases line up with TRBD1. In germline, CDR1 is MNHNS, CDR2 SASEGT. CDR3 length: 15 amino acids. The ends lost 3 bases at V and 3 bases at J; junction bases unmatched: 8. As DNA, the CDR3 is TGTGCCAGCAGTGAGGGACAGTCTCGCCTCTACGAGCAGTACTTC. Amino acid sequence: CASSEGQSRLYEQYF.

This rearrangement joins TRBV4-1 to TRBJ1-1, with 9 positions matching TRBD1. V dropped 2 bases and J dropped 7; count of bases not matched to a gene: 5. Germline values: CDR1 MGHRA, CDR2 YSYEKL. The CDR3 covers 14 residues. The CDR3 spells CASSQLDRGIEAFF. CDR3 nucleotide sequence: TGCGCCAGCAGCCAACTGGACAGGGGCATTGAAGCTTTCTTT.

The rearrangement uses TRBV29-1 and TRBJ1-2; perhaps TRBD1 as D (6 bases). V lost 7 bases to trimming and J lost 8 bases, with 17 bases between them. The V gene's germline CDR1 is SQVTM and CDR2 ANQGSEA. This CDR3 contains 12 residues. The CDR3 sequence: CSASRGAGGYTF. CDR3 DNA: TGCAGCGCCTCTCGGGGGGCGGGAGGCTACACCTTC. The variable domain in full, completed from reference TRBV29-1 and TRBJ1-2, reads SAVISQKPSRDICQRGTSLTIQCQVDSQVTMMFWYRQQPGQSLTLIATANQGSEATYESGFVIDKFPISRPNLTFSTLTVSNMSPEDSSIYLCSASRGAGGYTFGSGTRLTVV.

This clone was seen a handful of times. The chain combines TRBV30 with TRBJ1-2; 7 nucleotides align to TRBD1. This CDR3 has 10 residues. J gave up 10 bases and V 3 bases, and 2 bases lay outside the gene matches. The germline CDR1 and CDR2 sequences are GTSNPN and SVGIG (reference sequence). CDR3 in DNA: TGTGCCTGGAGCGACAGGGACTACACCTTC. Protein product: CAWSDRDYTF.

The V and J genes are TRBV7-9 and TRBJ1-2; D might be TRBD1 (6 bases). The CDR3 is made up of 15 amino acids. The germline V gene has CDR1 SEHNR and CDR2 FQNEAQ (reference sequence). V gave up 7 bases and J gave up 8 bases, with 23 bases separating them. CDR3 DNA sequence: TGTGCCAGCAACACGCACTCGGCAAACAGGGAGGGCTACACCTTC. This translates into CASNTHSANREGYTF.

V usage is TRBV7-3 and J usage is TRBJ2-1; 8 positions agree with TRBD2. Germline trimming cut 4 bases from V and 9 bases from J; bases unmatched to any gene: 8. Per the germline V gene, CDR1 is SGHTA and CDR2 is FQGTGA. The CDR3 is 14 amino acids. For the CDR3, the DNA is TGTGCCAGCAGCTCTACAGCGGGAGATGTTGAGCAGTTCTTC. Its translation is CASSSTAGDVEQFF. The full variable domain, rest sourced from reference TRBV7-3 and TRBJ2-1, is GAGVSQTPSNKVTEKGKYVELRCDPISGHTALYWYRQSLGQGPEFLIYFQGTGAADDSGLPNDRFFAVRPEGSVSTLKIQRTERGDSAVYLCASSSTAGDVEQFFGPGTRLTVL.

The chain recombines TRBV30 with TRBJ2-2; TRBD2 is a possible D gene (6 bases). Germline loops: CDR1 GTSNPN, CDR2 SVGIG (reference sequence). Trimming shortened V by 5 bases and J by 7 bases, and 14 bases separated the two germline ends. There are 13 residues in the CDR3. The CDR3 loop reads CAWQRARNGELFF. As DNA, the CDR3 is TGTGCCTGGCAGCGGGCCCGCAACGGGGAGCTGTTTTTT.

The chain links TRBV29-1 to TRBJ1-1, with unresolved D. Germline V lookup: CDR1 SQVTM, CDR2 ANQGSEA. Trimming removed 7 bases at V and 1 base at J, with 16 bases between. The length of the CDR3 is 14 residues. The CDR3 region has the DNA TGCAGCGCCCGGGGTCGGAACCAGAACACTGAAGCTTTCTTT. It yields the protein CSARGRNQNTEAFF.

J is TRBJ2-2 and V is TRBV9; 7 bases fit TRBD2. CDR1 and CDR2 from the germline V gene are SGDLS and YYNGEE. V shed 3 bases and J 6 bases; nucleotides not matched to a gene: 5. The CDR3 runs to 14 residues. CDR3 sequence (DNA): TGTGCCAGCAGCGAGGGGACTATTCCCGGGGAGCTGTTTTTT. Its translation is CASSEGTIPGELFF.

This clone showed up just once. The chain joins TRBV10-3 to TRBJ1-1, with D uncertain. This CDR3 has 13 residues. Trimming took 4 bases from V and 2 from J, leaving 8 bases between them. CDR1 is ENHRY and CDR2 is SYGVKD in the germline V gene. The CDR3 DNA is TGTGCCATCAGTGGAATAGAAAACACTGAAGCTTTCTTT. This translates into CAISGIENTEAFF.

The CDR3 spells CASSVSGQRNTEAFF. For the CDR3, the DNA is TGTGCCAGCAGTGTAAGCGGACAGAGGAACACTGAAGCTTTCTTT. The V and J genes are TRBV2 and TRBJ1-1, with TRBD1 as a possible D gene (6 bases). Germline V gene sequence: CDR1 SNHLY, CDR2 FYNNEI. This CDR3 region has 15 residues. The V end was cut by 4 bases, the J end by 1 base, with 13 bases between.

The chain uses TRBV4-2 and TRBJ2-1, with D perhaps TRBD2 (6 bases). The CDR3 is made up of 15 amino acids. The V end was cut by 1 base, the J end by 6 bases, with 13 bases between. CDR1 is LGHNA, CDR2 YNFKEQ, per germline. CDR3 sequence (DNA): TGTGCCAGCAGCCAAGCCGGGACTCGAGGCAATGAGCAGTTCTTC. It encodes CASSQAGTRGNEQFF.

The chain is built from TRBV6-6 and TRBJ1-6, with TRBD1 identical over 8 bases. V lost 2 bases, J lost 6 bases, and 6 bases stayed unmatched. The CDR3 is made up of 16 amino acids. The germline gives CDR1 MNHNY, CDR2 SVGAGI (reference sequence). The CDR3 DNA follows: TGTGCCAGCAGTTACGGTCGGGACAGGAGTAATTCACCCCTCCACTTT. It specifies CASSYGRDRSNSPLHF.

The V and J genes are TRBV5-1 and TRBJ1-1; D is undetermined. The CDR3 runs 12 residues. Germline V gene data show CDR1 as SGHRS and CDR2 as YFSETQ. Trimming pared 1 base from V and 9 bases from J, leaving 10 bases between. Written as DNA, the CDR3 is TGCGCCAGCAGCTTGATTGGTACTAAAGCTTTCTTT. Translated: CASSLIGTKAFF.

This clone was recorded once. The CDR3 nucleotides are TGTGCCAGCAGCCCTCGGGGTTGGGGGGAGAATGAGCAGTTCTTC. As protein: CASSPRGWGENEQFF. The rearrangement links TRBV7-2 to TRBJ2-1; D may be TRBD2 (6 bases). There are 15 residues in the CDR3. V lost 5 bases, J lost 7 bases, and 18 bases lay in between. CDR1 is SGHTA, CDR2 FQGNSA, per germline.

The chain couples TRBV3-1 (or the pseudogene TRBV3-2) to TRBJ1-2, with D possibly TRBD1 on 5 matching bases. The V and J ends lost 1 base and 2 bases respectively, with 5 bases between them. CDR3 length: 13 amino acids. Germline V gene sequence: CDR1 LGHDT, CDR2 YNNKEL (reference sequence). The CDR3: CASSQGQNYGYTF. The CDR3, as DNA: TGTGCCAGCAGCCAAGGACAGAACTATGGCTACACCTTC.

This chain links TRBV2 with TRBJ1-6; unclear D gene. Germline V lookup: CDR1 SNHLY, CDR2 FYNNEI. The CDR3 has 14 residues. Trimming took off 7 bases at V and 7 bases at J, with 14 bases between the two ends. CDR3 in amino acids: CASMAGRLNSPLHF. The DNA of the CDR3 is TGTGCCAGCATGGCTGGCAGGTTAAATTCACCCCTCCACTTT.

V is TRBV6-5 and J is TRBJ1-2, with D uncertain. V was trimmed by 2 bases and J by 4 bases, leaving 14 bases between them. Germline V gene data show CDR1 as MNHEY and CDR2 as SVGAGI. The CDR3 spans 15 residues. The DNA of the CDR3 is TGTGCCAGCAGTTACGGTTTCGGGGAAAGCTATGGCTACACCTTC. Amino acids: CASSYGFGESYGYTF.